This record looks at one T cell receptor beta chain sequence and its context. As yet, its antigen is unknown. Germline lookup yields CDR1 GTSNPN and CDR2 SVGIG (reference sequence). Trimming shortened V by 1 base and J by 8 bases, and 8 bases separated the two germline ends. The CDR3 sequence is 12 residues long. PCR was performed using 60 Vbeta and 13 Jbeta primers. Data came from immunoSEQ multiplex PCR; TCRdb stores just in-frame clones and leaves some out. The table has about 160,000 clones, roughly 80% seen once. These data are taken from a study of cytomegalovirus exposure and HLA in healthy donors. Study conclusions and caveats: It was fewer than 200 TCR beta chains that were listed as cytomegalovirus-associated.

The genes are TRBV30 and TRBJ1-4; the D is unclear. This clonotype was obtained from a woman aged 25 to 39 in good health and CMV-seropositive. The sample taken for sequencing was PBMCs. The CDR3 nucleotides are TGTGCCTGGAGTGGACAATCCGAAAAACTGTTTTTT. This gives the protein CAWSGQSEKLFF.